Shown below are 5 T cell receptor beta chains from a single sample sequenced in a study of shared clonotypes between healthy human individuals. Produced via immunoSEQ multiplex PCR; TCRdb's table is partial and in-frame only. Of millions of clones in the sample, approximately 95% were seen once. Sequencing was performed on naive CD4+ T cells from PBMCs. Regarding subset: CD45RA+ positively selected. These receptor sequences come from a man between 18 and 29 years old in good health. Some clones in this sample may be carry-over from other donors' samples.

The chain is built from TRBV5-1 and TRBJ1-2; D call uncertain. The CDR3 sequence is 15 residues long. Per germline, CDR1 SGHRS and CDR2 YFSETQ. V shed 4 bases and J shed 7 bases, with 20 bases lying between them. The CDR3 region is CASSEPFRGDAGYTF. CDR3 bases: TGCGCCAGCAGCGAACCCTTCCGAGGTGATGCTGGCTACACCTTC.

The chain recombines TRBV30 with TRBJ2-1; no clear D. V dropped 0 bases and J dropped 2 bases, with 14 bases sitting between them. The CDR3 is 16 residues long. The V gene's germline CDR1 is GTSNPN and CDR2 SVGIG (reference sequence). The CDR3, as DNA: TGTGCCTGGAGTGTATACGTGGGAAGTCCCTACAATGAGCAGTTCTTC. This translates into CAWSVYVGSPYNEQFF.

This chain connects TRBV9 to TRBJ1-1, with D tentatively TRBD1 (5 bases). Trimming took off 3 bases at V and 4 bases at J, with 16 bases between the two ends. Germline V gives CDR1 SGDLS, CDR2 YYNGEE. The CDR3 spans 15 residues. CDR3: CASSANFGGSTEAFF. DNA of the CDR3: TGTGCCAGCAGCGCAAACTTCGGGGGATCCACTGAAGCTTTCTTT.

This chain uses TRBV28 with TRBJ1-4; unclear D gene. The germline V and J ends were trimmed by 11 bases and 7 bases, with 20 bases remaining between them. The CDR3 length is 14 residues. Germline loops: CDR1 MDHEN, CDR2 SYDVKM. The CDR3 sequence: CAGREAGGGEKLFF. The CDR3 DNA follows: TGTGCCGGAAGGGAGGCAGGAGGAGGTGAAAAACTGTTTTTT. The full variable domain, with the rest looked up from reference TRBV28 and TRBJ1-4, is DVKVTQSSRYLVKRTGEKVFLECVQDMDHENMFWYRQDPGLGLRLIYFSYDVKMKEKGDIPEGYSVSREKKERFSLILESASTNQTSMYLCAGREAGGGEKLFFGSGTQLSVL.

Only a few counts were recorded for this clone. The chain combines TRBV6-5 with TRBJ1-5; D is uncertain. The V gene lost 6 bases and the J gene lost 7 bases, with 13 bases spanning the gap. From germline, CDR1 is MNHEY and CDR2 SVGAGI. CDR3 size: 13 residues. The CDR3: CASRSLPEQPQHF. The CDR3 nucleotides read TGTGCCAGCAGATCCCTTCCTGAGCAGCCCCAGCATTTT.